This T cell receptor beta chain was captured by sequencing in a study of T cells in Graves' hyperthyroidism and ophthalmopathy. CDR3 length: 15 amino acids. CDR1 MNHEY and CDR2 SVGAGI come from the germline V gene. With 6 bases removed from V and 5 bases from J, the gap between germline ends came to 20 bases. Authors of the study amplified TCR beta CDR3 regions from RNA transcripts. Primed by the HTBI set, a first-round RT-PCR was run on the TCR CDR3. One entry per CDR3 protein results from TCRdb running MiXCR on the multiplex PCR reads. The repertoire holds under 450,000 distinct CDR3 sequences, with roughly 13% as singletons.

This clonotype was sampled from a man aged 30 to 45 with Graves' hyperthyroidism that later progressed to Graves' ophthalmopathy. The genes are TRBV6-5 and TRBJ2-7; the D gene is possibly TRBD1 (6 bases). Sample: blood. The CDR3 loop reads CASSYSDRNPHEQYF. Written as DNA, the CDR3 is TGTGCCAGCAGCTACAGTGACAGGAATCCCCACGAGCAGTACTTC.